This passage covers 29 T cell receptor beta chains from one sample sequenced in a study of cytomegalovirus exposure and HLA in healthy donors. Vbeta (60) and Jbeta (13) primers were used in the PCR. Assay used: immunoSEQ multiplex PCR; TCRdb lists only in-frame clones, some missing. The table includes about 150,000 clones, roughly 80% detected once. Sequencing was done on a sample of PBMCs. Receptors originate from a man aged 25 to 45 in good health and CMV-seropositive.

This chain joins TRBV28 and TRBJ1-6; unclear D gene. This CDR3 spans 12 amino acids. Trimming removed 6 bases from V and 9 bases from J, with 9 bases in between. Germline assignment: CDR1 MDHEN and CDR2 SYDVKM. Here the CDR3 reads CASSQYGSPLHF. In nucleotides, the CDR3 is TGTGCCAGCAGCCAGTATGGTTCACCCCTCCACTTT.

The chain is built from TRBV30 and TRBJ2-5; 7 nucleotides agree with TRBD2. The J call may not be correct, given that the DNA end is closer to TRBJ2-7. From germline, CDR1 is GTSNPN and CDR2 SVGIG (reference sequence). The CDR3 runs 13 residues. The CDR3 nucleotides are TGTGCCTGGAGTGGAGTAGCGGGCCACGAGCAGTACTTC. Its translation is CAWSGVAGHEQYF.

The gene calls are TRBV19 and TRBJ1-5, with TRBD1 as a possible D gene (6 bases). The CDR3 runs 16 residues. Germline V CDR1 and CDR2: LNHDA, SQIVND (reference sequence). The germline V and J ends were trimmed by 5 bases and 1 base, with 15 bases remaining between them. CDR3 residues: CASSHRVQASNQPQHF. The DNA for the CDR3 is TGTGCCAGTAGTCACAGGGTTCAGGCGAGCAATCAGCCCCAGCATTTT.

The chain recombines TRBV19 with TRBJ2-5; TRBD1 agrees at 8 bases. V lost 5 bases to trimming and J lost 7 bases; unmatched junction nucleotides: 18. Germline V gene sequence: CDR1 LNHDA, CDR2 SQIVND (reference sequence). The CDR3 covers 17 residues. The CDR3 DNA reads TGTGCCAGTAGTTCGAGGGCCGGGACAGGCGTCCAGGGGACCCAGTACTTC. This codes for CASSSRAGTGVQGTQYF.

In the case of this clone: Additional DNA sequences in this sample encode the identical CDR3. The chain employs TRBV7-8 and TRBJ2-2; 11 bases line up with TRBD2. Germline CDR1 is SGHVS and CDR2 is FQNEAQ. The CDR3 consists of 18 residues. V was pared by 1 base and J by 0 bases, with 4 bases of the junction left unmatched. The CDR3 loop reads CASSLVLAGGSNTGELFF. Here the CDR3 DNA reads TGTGCCAGCAGCTTAGTCCTAGCGGGAGGCTCGAACACCGGGGAGCTGTTTTTT.

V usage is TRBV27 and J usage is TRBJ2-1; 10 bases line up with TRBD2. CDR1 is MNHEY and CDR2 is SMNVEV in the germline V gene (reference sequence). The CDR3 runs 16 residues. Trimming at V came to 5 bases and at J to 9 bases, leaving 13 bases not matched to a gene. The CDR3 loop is CASSVNGAGGTLEQFF. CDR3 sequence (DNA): TGTGCCAGCAGTGTAAACGGAGCGGGAGGGACTCTTGAGCAGTTCTTC.

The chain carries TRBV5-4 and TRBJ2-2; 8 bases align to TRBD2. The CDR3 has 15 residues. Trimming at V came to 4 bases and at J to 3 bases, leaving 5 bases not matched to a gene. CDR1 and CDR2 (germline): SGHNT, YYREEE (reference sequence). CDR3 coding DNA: TGTGCCAGCAGCCAGAGCGGGAGTTACACCGGGGAGCTGTTTTTT. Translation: CASSQSGSYTGELFF. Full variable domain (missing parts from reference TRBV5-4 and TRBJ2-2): ETGVTQSPTHLIKTRGQQVTLRCSSQSGHNTVSWYQQALGQGPQFIFQYYREEENGRGNFPPRFSGLQFPNYSSELNVNALELDDSALYLCASSQSGSYTGELFFGEGSRLTVL.

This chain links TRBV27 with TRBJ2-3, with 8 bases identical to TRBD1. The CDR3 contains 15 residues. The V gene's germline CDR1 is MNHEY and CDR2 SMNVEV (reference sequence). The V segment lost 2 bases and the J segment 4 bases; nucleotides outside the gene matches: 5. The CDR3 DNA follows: TGTGCCAGCAGTTTAAACAGGGGGAAGTCAGATACGCAGTATTTT. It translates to CASSLNRGKSDTQYF.

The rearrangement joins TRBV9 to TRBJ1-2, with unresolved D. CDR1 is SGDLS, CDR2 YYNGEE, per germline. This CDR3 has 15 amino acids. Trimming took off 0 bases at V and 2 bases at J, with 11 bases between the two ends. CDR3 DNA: TGTGCCAGCAGCGTAGGGAGTCTCCACAACTATGGCTACACCTTC. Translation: CASSVGSLHNYGYTF.

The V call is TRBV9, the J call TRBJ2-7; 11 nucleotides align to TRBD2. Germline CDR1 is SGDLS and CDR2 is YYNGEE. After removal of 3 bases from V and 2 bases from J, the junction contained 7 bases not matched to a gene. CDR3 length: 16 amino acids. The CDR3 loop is CASSGEKTSGTYEQYF. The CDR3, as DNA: TGTGCCAGCAGCGGCGAGAAGACTAGCGGGACCTACGAGCAGTACTTC.

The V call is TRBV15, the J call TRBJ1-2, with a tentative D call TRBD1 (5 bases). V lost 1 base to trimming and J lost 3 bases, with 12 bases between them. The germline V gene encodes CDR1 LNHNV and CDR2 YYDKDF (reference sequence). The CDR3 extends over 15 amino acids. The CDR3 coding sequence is TGTGCCACCAGCAGAGTCGCAGGGAAGTACTATGGCTACACCTTC. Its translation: CATSRVAGKYYGYTF.

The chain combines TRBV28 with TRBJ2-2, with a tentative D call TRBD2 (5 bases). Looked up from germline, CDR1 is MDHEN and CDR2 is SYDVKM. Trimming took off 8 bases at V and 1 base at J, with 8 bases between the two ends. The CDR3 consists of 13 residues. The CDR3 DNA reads TGTGCCAGCGGAGGAGGGAACACCGGGGAGCTGTTTTTT. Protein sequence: CASGGGNTGELFF. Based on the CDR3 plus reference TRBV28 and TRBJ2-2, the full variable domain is DVKVTQSSRYLVKRTGEKVFLECVQDMDHENMFWYRQDPGLGLRLIYFSYDVKMKEKGDIPEGYSVSREKKERFSLILESASTNQTSMYLCASGGGNTGELFFGEGSRLTVL.

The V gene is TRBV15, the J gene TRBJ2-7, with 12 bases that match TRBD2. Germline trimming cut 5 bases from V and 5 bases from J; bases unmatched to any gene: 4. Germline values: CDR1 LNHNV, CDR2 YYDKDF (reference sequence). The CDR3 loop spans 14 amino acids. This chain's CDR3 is CATSQRLAGDEQYF. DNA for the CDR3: TGTGCCACCAGCCAACGACTAGCGGGAGACGAGCAGTACTTC.

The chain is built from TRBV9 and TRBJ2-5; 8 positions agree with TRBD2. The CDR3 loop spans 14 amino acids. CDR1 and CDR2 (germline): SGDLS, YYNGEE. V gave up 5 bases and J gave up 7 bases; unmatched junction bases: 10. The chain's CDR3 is CASRRDSGVGTQYF. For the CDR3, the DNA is TGTGCCAGCAGGCGCGATAGCGGGGTAGGGACCCAGTACTTC. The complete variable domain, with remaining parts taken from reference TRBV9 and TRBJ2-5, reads DSGVTQTPKHLITATGQRVTLRCSPRSGDLSVYWYQQSLDQGLQFLIQYYNGEERAKGNILERFSAQQFPDLHSELNLSSLELGDSALYFCASRRDSGVGTQYFGPGTRLLVL.

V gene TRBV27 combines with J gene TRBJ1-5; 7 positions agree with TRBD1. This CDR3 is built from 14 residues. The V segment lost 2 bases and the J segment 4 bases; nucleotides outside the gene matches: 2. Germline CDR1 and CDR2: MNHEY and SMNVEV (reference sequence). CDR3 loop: CASSLQGGNQPQHF. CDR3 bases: TGTGCCAGCAGTTTACAGGGGGGAAATCAGCCCCAGCATTTT.

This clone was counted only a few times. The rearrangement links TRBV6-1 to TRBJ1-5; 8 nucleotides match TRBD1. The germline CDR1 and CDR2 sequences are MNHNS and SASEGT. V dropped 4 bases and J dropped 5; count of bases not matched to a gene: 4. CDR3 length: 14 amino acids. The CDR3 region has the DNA TGTGCCAGCAGTGGACAGGGGTACGATCAGCCCCAGCATTTT. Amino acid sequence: CASSGQGYDQPQHF.

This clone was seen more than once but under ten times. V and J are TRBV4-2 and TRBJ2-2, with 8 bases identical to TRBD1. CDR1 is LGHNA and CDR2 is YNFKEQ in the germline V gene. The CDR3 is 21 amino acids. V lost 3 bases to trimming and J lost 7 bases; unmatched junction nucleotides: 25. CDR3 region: CASSHYRGIGSFGRSGGELFF. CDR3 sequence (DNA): TGTGCCAGCAGCCATTACAGGGGGATCGGGAGTTTCGGGAGAAGCGGCGGGGAGCTGTTTTTT.

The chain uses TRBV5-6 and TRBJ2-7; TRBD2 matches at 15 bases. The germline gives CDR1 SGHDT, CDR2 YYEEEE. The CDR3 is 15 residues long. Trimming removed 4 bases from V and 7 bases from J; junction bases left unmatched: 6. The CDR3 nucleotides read TGTGCCAGCAGCAAGGGACTAGCGGGAGGCGGAGAGCAGTACTTC. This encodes CASSKGLAGGGEQYF.

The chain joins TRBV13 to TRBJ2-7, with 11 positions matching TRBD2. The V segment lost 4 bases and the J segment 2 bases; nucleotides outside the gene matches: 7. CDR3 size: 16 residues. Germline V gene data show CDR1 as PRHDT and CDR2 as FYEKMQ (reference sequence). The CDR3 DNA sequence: TGTGCCAGCAGCTACGGGACTAGCGGTTCCACCTACGAGCAGTACTTC. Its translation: CASSYGTSGSTYEQYF. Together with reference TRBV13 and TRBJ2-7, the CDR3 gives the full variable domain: AAGVIQSPRHLIKEKRETATLKCYPIPRHDTVYWYQQGPGQDPQFLISFYEKMQSDKGSIPDRFSAQQFSDYHSELNMSSLELGDSALYFCASSYGTSGSTYEQYFGPGTRLTVT.

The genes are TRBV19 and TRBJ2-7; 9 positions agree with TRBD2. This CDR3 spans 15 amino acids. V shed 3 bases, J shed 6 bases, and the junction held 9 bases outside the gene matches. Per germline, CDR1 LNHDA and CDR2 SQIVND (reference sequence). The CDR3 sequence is CASSMFAGGSSEQYF. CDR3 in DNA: TGTGCCAGTAGTATGTTCGCGGGAGGGTCAAGCGAGCAGTACTTC.

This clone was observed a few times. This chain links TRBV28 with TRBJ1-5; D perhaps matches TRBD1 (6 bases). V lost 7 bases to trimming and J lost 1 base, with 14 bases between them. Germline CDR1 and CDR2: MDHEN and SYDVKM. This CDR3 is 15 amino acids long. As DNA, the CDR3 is TGTGCCAGCAACCAAGTAGGGGGAAGCAATCAGCCCCAGCATTTT. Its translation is CASNQVGGSNQPQHF.

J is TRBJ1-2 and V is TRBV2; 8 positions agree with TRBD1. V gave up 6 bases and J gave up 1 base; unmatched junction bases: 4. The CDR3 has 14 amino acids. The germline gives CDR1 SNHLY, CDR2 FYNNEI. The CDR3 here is CASRGDRFNYGYTF. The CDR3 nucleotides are TGTGCCAGCAGGGGGGACAGGTTTAACTATGGCTACACCTTC.

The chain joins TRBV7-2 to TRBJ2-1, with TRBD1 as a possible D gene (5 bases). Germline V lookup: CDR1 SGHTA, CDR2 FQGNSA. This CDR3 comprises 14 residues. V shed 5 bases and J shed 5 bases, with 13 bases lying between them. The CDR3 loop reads CASSRQTANNEQFF. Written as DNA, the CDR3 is TGTGCCAGCAGCCGACAGACAGCGAACAATGAGCAGTTCTTC.

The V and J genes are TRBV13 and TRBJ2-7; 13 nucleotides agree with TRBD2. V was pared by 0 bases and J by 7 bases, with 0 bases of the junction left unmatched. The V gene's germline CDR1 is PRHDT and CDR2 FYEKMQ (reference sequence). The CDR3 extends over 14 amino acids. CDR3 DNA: TGTGCCAGCAGCTTAGGGGGACTAGCGGGAGAGCAGTACTTC. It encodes CASSLGGLAGEQYF.

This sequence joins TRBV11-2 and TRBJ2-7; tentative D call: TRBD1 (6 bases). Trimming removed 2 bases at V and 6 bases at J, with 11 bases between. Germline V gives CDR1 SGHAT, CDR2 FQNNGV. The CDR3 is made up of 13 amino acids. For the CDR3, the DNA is TGTGCCAGCAGCTTACTACAGGGATCCGAGCAGTACTTC. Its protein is CASSLLQGSEQYF.

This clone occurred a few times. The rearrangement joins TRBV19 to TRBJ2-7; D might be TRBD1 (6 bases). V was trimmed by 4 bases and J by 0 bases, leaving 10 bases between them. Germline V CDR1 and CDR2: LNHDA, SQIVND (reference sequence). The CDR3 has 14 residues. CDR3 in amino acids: CASSNRVDSYEQYF. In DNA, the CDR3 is TGTGCCAGTAGTAACAGGGTTGACTCCTACGAGCAGTACTTC.

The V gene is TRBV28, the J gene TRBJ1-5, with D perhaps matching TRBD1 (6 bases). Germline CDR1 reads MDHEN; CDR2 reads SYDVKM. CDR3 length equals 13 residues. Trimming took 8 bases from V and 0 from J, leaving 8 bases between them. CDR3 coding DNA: TGTGCCAGCTACAGGGATAGCAATCAGCCCCAGCATTTT. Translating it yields CASYRDSNQPQHF.

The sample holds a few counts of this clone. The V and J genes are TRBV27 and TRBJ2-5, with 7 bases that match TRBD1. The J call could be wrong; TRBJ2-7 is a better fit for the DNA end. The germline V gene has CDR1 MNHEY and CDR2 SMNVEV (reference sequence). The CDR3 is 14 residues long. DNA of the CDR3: TGTGCCAGCAGTTTTGGGACAGCCTCCTACGAGCAGTACTTC. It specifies CASSFGTASYEQYF.

The DNA of the CDR3 is TGTGCCGGGGGGGGAGGCGCAAACTATGGCTACACCTTC. Residues: CAGGGGANYGYTF. The rearrangement links TRBV5-4 to TRBJ1-2, with D perhaps TRBD1 (5 bases). The germline CDR1 and CDR2 sequences are SGHNT and YYREEE (reference sequence). The CDR3 is 13 residues long. V was cut by 10 bases and J by 2 bases, with 15 bases left in between. The full variable domain, its missing parts supplied by reference TRBV5-4 and TRBJ1-2, is ETGVTQSPTHLIKTRGQQVTLRCSSQSGHNTVSWYQQALGQGPQFIFQYYREEENGRGNFPPRFSGLQFPNYSSELNVNALELDDSALYLCAGGGGANYGYTFGSGTRLTVV.